This passage covers 24 T cell receptor beta chains from one sample sequenced in a study of spatial heterogeneity in lung cancer. Broader study findings: The number of expanded tumor alpha and beta chains correlated with mutation number.

The time point: sample taken at primary tumor resection. In TCRdb, the 5' RACE reads were re-called with MiXCR into one record per CDR3 protein. There are about 3,700 distinct CDR3 sequences in the sample; approximately 5.3% occur only once, and about 13% lies in the top ten. For these receptors, no antigen is known. The sample here was lung tumor tissue, taken at surgery. Source of these receptors: a female donor with early-stage non-small cell lung cancer.

This clonotype rates as medium-sized. CDR3 protein: CASSLSSHYEQYF. The CDR3 region has the DNA TGTGCCAGCAGTTTAAGCAGCCACTACGAGCAGTACTTC. The V and J genes are TRBV12-3 or TRBV12-4 and TRBJ2-7; D call uncertain. The CDR3 covers 13 residues. Trimming took 2 bases from V and 3 from J, leaving 8 bases between them.

This clonotype rates as medium-sized (0.01 to 0.1%). This chain uses TRBV10-3 with TRBJ2-5; D might be TRBD2 (5 bases). V lost 3 bases and J 3 bases, leaving 14 bases between the germline ends. The germline CDR1 and CDR2 sequences are ENHRY and SYGVKD. The CDR3 totals 15 residues. Written as DNA, the CDR3 is TGTGCCATCAGTGACCCCGGGCCCGGGGAAGAGACCCAGTACTTC. It codes for CAISDPGPGEETQYF.

This clonotype was counted a few times. The V gene is TRBV20-1, the J gene TRBJ2-7, with 7 positions matching TRBD1. From germline, CDR1 is DFQATT and CDR2 SNEGSKA (reference sequence). The CDR3 contains 13 residues. J gave up 0 bases and V 5 bases, and 4 bases lay outside the gene matches. CDR3 region: CSAQTGSSYEQYF. CDR3 in DNA: TGCAGTGCTCAGACAGGGAGCTCCTACGAGCAGTACTTC.

By share of the sample, this clonotype is medium-sized (0.01 to 0.1%). This chain uses TRBV7-2 with TRBJ2-1, with TRBD2 identical over 12 bases. V lost 8 bases to trimming and J lost 10 bases; unmatched junction nucleotides: 3. CDR1 is SGHTA, CDR2 FQGNSA, per germline. This CDR3 comprises 12 residues. The CDR3 is CASASGRGEQFF. Here the CDR3 DNA reads TGTGCCAGCGCTAGCGGGAGGGGGGAGCAGTTCTTC.

This clonotype rates as medium-sized. The rearrangement links TRBV5-4 to TRBJ2-1; D uncertain. The CDR3 is 15 amino acids. Germline CDR1 reads SGHNT; CDR2 reads YYREEE (reference sequence). V lost 0 bases, J lost 4 bases, and 11 bases lay in between. In DNA, the CDR3 is TGTGCCAGCAGCTTGGGACTTGTCCTTTACAATGAGCAGTTCTTC. It encodes CASSLGLVLYNEQFF.

This clonotype was detected a few times. This chain uses TRBV6-1 with TRBJ2-7; maybe TRBD2 (5 bases). In germline, CDR1 is MNHNS, CDR2 SASEGT. Between the trimmed V and J ends, which lost 2 bases and 0 bases, there was a span of 20 bases. The CDR3 is made up of 18 amino acids. This CDR3 is CASSEQYRGRPSSYEQYF. CDR3 sequence (DNA): TGTGCCAGCAGTGAACAGTATCGCGGGCGCCCGAGCTCCTACGAGCAGTACTTC.

This clonotype is labeled medium-sized. The chain links TRBV6-5 to TRBJ2-1; the D gene is possibly TRBD1 (5 bases). This CDR3 is 16 amino acids long. Germline V lookup: CDR1 MNHEY, CDR2 SVGAGI. Between the trimmed V and J ends, which lost 8 bases and 2 bases, there was a span of 19 bases. In DNA, the CDR3 is TGTGCCAGCGATAGGCCGGGCAGGGCCACCTACAATGAGCAGTTCTTC. Its protein product is CASDRPGRATYNEQFF.

This clonotype came up a few times. This chain uses TRBV7-8 with TRBJ1-2, with a weak D call TRBD1 (5 bases). There are 14 residues in the CDR3. CDR1 is SGHVS and CDR2 is FQNEAQ in the germline V gene. V was trimmed by 5 bases and J by 1 base, leaving 11 bases between them. The CDR3 DNA reads TGTGCCAGCAGCCCCCAGGGACGTAACTATGGCTACACCTTC. Residues: CASSPQGRNYGYTF.

By frequency in the sample, this clonotype is medium-sized. This chain links TRBV4-3 with TRBJ2-1; TRBD2 might be the D (6 bases). The V gene lost 2 bases and the J gene lost 4 bases, with 12 bases spanning the gap. CDR1 and CDR2 (germline): LGHNA, YSLEER. There are 15 residues in the CDR3. This CDR3 reads CASSQLAGTYNEQFF. The CDR3 DNA sequence: TGCGCCAGCAGCCAACTGGCGGGAACATACAATGAGCAGTTCTTC.

This chain links TRBV12-3 or TRBV12-4 with TRBJ2-3, with D perhaps being TRBD1 or TRBD2 (6 bases each). Trimming cost V 10 bases and J 1 base, with 9 bases left between them. The CDR3 is made up of 12 amino acids. The CDR3 region is CATGAGTDTQYF. The CDR3 DNA reads TGTGCCACGGGGGCGGGCACAGATACGCAGTATTTT.

This clonotype has just a few counts. A much larger clone lies a single base off, so this may be a read error. The chain is built from TRBV4-1 and TRBJ2-7; D could derive from TRBD1 or TRBD2 (5 bases each). CDR1 and CDR2 from the germline V gene are MGHRA and YSYEKL. This CDR3 has 16 residues. V was pared by 4 bases and J by 5 bases, with 21 bases between. CDR3 sequence reads: CASSPEENRRTHEQYF. Here the CDR3 DNA reads TGCGCCAGCAGCCCCGAGGAGAACAGGAGGACCCACGAGCAGTACTTC.

This clonotype qualifies as medium-sized. The chain employs TRBV20-1 and TRBJ2-4; TRBD2 aligns across 14 bases. The length of the CDR3 is 16 residues. Germline lookup yields CDR1 DFQATT and CDR2 SNEGSKA (reference sequence). The V gene end was trimmed by 3 bases and the J gene end by 10 bases; junction bases not matched to a gene: 11. The CDR3 DNA reads TGCAGTGCTAGCCCCGGGACTAGCGGGAGCCCAAGAATTCAGTACTTC. Translation: CSASPGTSGSPRIQYF.

By its share, this clonotype is medium-sized. The genes are TRBV11-2 and TRBJ1-2; 10 bases fit TRBD1. Germline V gene sequence: CDR1 SGHAT, CDR2 FQNNGV. The V segment lost 5 bases and the J segment 8 bases; nucleotides outside the gene matches: 8. The CDR3 is 14 amino acids. The CDR3 nucleotides are TGTGCCAGCAGCCCGGGACAGGGGAGGGACGGCTACACCTTC. Its protein is CASSPGQGRDGYTF.

This clonotype rates as medium-sized. This rearrangement joins TRBV6-6 to TRBJ1-5, with 8 bases that match TRBD1. The CDR3 has 12 residues. The germline gives CDR1 MNHNY, CDR2 SVGAGI (reference sequence). The V segment lost 6 bases and the J segment 5 bases; nucleotides outside the gene matches: 0. CDR3 in amino acids: CASRQGDQPQHF. CDR3 in DNA: TGTGCCAGCAGACAGGGGGATCAGCCCCAGCATTTT.

This clonotype is categorized as medium-sized. V and J are TRBV27 and TRBJ2-7; TRBD1 might be the D (5 bases). CDR1 MNHEY and CDR2 SMNVEV come from the germline V gene (reference sequence). The germline V and J ends were trimmed by 3 bases and 2 bases, with 14 bases remaining between them. The CDR3 length is 15 residues. CDR3 bases: TGTGCCAGCAGTTTTAGGGGCGGATCTACCTACGAGCAGTACTTC. The encoded protein is CASSFRGGSTYEQYF.

The CDR3 region has the DNA TGTGCCAGCTCAATTCCCGGGACTAGCGGGAGAGGTGAGCAGTTCTTC. This gives the protein CASSIPGTSGRGEQFF. This chain links TRBV18 with TRBJ2-1; TRBD2 matches 14 bases. Germline CDR1 and CDR2: KGHSH and LQKENI. Trimming cost V 5 bases and J 9 bases; bases outside gene matches: 9. This CDR3 region has 16 residues.

In this sample, this clonotype turned up many times. This chain's CDR3 is CATSNRQGGLYSQPQHF. In nucleotides, the CDR3 is TGTGCCACCAGCAATCGACAGGGAGGGCTCTATAGTCAGCCCCAGCATTTT. The V and J genes are TRBV15 and TRBJ1-5; the match to TRBD1 covers 7 bases. Germline-derived CDR1 and CDR2 are LNHNV and YYDKDF (reference sequence). V dropped 4 bases and J dropped 6; count of bases not matched to a gene: 15. The CDR3 spans 17 residues.

This clonotype is medium-sized in the sample. J is TRBJ2-5 and V is TRBV4-3, with D perhaps matching TRBD1 (6 bases). In germline, CDR1 is LGHNA, CDR2 YSLEER. The CDR3 is 16 amino acids. V lost 0 bases, J lost 5 bases, and 16 bases lay in between. In nucleotides, the CDR3 is TGCGCCAGCAGCCAAGATGGGGGCCCAAGAACGGAGACCCAGTACTTC. Translated: CASSQDGGPRTETQYF.

This clonotype rates as medium-sized (0.01 to 0.1%). This chain links TRBV24-1 with TRBJ2-4, with no clear D. V lost 6 bases, J lost 7 bases, and 12 bases lay in between. The CDR3 consists of 13 residues. Germline values: CDR1 KGHDR, CDR2 SFDVKD. This chain's CDR3 is CATSRSGENIQYF. The CDR3 DNA sequence: TGTGCCACCAGTCGATCCGGCGAGAACATTCAGTACTTC.

This clonotype was counted only a few times. This rearrangement joins TRBV20-1 to TRBJ2-4; 7 nucleotides match TRBD2. The germline V gene encodes CDR1 DFQATT and CDR2 SNEGSKA (reference sequence). CDR3 size: 15 residues. V was pared by 5 bases and J by 2 bases, with 9 bases of the junction left unmatched. CDR3 DNA sequence: TGCAGTGCTCCACCCCCAGGGACTACCAAAAACATTCAGTACTTC. Protein: CSAPPPGTTKNIQYF.

The chain couples TRBV3-1 to TRBJ1-1, with D hard to call. This CDR3 has 12 amino acids. The germline CDR1 and CDR2 sequences are LGHDT and YNNKEL (reference sequence). Trimming removed 5 bases from V and 1 base from J, with 5 bases in between. CDR3 amino acids: CASSKGNTEAFF. CDR3 nucleotide sequence: TGTGCCAGCAGCAAAGGGAACACTGAAGCTTTCTTT.

This clonotype appeared many times. The chain employs TRBV18 and TRBJ1-2; D might be TRBD1 (6 bases). Between the trimmed V and J ends, which lost 2 bases and 7 bases, there was a span of 8 bases. The CDR3 contains 12 residues. Germline V gene sequence: CDR1 KGHSH, CDR2 LQKENI. CDR3 nucleotide sequence: TGTGCCAGCTCACCAGGGGGCTTTGGCTACACCTTC. Its translation is CASSPGGFGYTF.

This clonotype is deemed medium-sized (0.01 to 0.1%). The J gene is TRBJ1-1, the V gene TRBV7-6; no reliable D call. Germline CDR1 is SGHVS and CDR2 is FNYEAQ. The CDR3 totals 13 residues. V was cut by 6 bases and J by 2 bases, with 10 bases left in between. CDR3 sequence: CASRPQPNTEAFF. In DNA, the CDR3 is TGTGCCAGCAGACCACAGCCCAACACTGAAGCTTTCTTT.

By share, this clonotype counts as medium-sized. This chain uses TRBV29-1 with TRBJ2-7; maybe TRBD1 (5 bases). Germline CDR1 and CDR2: SQVTM and ANQGSEA. The CDR3 consists of 14 residues. The V end lost 6 bases, the J end lost 2 bases, and 17 bases lay between the germline ends. The CDR3 is CSVKGLLGAYEQYF. The CDR3 DNA sequence: TGCAGCGTCAAGGGGCTCCTTGGGGCCTACGAGCAGTACTTC.